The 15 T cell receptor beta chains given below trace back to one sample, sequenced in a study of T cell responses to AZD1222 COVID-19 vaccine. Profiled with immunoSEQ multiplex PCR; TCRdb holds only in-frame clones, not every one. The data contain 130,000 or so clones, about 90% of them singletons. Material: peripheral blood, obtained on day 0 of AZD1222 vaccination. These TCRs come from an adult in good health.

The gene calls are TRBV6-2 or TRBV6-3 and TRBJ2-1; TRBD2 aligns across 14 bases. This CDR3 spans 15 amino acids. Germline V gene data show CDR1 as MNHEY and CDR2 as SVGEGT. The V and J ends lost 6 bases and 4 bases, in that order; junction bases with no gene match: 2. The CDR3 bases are TGTGCCAGCAGCTGGACTAGCGGGGGGTACAATGAGCAGTTCTTC. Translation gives CASSWTSGGYNEQFF.

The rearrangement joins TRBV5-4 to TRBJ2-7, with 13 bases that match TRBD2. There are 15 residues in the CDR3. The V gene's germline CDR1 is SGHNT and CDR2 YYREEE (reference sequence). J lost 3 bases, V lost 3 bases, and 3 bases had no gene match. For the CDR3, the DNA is TGTGCCAGCAGCTGGAGACTAGCGGGAGGCTACGAGCAGTACTTC. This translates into CASSWRLAGGYEQYF.

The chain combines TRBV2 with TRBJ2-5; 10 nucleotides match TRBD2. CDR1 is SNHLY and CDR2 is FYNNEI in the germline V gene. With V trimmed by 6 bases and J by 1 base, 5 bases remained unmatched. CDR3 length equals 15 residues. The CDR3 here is CASSQLAGSQETQYF. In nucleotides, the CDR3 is TGTGCCAGCAGCCAACTAGCGGGGTCCCAAGAGACCCAGTACTTC.

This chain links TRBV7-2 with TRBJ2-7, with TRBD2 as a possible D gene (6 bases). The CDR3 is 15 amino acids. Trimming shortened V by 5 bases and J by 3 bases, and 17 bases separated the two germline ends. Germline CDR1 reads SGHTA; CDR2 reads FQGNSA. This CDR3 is CASSATFSGSYEQYF. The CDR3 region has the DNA TGTGCCAGCAGCGCCACCTTCTCCGGGAGCTACGAGCAGTACTTC.

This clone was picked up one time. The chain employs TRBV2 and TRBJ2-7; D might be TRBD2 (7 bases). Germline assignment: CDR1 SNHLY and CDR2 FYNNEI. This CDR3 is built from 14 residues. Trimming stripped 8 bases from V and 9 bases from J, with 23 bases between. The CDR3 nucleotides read TGTGCCAGCGGCGCCGGTGGGGGGGCTGGTTTGCAGTACTTC. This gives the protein CASGAGGGAGLQYF.

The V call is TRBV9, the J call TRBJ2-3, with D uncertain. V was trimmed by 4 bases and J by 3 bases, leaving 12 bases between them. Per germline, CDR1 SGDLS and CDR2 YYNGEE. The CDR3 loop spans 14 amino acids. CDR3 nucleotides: TGTGCCAGCAGCCGAGGACCTGGGACAGATACGCAGTATTTT. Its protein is CASSRGPGTDTQYF. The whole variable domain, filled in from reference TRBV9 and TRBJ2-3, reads DSGVTQTPKHLITATGQRVTLRCSPRSGDLSVYWYQQSLDQGLQFLIQYYNGEERAKGNILERFSAQQFPDLHSELNLSSLELGDSALYFCASSRGPGTDTQYFGPGTRLTVL.

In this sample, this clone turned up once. Here the CDR3 reads CATSRDQQGGQPQHF. The CDR3 region has the DNA TGTGCCACCAGCAGAGATCAGCAGGGCGGTCAGCCCCAGCATTTT. The rearrangement joins TRBV15 to TRBJ1-5, with D possibly being TRBD1 (5 bases). Germline values: CDR1 LNHNV, CDR2 YYDKDF (reference sequence). CDR3 length: 15 amino acids. V lost 0 bases and J lost 6, with 12 bases in between.

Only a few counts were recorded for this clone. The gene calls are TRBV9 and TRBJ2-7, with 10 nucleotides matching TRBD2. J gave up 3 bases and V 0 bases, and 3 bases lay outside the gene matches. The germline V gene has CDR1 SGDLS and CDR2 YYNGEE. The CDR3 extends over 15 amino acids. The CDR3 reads CASSVGASGGYEQYF. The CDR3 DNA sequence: TGTGCCAGCAGCGTAGGCGCTAGCGGGGGCTACGAGCAGTACTTC.

The CDR3 nucleotides read TGTGCCAGCAGCGGCACTAGCGGGGGACCATCCTACGAGCAGTACTTC. Translation: CASSGTSGGPSYEQYF. The V gene is TRBV9, the J gene TRBJ2-7; the match to TRBD2 covers 11 bases. This CDR3 is 16 amino acids long. V lost 3 bases to trimming and J lost 1 base; unmatched junction nucleotides: 6. Per the germline V gene, CDR1 is SGDLS and CDR2 is YYNGEE.

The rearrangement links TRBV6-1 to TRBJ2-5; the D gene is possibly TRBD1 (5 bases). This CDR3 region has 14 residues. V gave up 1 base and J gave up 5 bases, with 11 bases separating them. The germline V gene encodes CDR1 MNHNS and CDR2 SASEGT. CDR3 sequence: CASSEVYKGETQYF. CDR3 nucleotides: TGTGCCAGCAGTGAAGTCTACAAGGGGGAGACCCAGTACTTC.

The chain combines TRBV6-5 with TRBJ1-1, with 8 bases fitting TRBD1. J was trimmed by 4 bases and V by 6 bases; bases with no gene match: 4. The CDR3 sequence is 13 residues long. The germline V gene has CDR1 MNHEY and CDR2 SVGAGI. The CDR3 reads CASRAGQGTEAFF. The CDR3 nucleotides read TGTGCCAGCAGGGCTGGACAGGGCACTGAAGCTTTCTTT.

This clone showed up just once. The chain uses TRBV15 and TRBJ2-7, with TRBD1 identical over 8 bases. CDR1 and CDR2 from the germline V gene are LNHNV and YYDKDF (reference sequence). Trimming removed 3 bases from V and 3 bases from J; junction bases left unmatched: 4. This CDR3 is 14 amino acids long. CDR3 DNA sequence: TGTGCCACCAGCAGGGGGACAGGAGGCTACGAGCAGTACTTC. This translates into CATSRGTGGYEQYF.

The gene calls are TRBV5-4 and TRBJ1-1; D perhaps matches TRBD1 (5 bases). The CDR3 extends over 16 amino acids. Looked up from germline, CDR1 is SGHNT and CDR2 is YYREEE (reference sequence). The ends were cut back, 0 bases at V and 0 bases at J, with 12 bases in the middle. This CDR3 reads CASSLVGTGLNTEAFF. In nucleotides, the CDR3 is TGTGCCAGCAGCTTGGTTGGGACGGGTTTGAACACTGAAGCTTTCTTT.

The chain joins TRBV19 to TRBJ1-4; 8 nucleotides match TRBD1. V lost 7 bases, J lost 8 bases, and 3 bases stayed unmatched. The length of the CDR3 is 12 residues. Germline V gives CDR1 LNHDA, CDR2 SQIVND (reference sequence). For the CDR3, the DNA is TGTGCCAGTAACGACAGGGGCGAAAAACTGTTTTTT. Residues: CASNDRGEKLFF.

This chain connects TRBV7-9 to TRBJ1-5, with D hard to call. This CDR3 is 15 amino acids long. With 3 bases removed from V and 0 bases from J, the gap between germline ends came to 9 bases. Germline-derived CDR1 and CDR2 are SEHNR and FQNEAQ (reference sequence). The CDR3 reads CASSLGGISNQPQHF. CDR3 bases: TGTGCCAGCAGCTTGGGCGGGATTAGCAATCAGCCCCAGCATTTT.